This is a list of T cell receptor beta chains from one sample in a study of Ad26.COV2.S vaccination and SARS-CoV-2 variants. The repertoire was sequenced with immunoSEQ multiplex PCR; TCRdb's copy has only in-frame clones and lacks some. The sample lists about 320,000 clones, around 84% occurring once. The sequencing used peripheral blood, collected in a trial of Ad26.COV2.S vaccine versus placebo. Receptor source: a person aged 18-65 years who received the Ad26.COV2.S COVID-19 vaccine or a placebo. Each CDR3 is given with its conserved first and last residue.

V | CDR3
TRBV20-1 | CSADSTDTQYF
TRBV25-1 | CASSVIGVSGNTIYF
TRBV4-2 | CASSLDWGGYTF
TRBV7-2 | CASSREGGGEETQYF
TRBV2 | CASSVVAGNQPQHF
TRBV5-3 | CARSLARGRGNTIYF
TRBV11-2 | CASSRDGGETQYF
TRBV6-5 | CASSMDRVGYGYTF
TRBV27 | CASSFLTGRTNYGYTF
TRBV4-3 | CASSQRGGGENIQYF
TRBV27 | CASRDRLGYTF
TRBV6-2/TRBV6-3 | CASSYRGGTWDNEQFF
TRBV7-2 | CASSQGLQKGNEQFF
TRBV7-9 | CASSSTGKSTDTQYF
TRBV3-1/TRBV3-2 | CASSPKGQGYGYTF
TRBV9 | CASSVSPDRVTEAFF
TRBV19 | CASRMVANTGELFF
TRBV30 | CAWSVAGVTEAFF
TRBV2 | CASSGLLAGKYNEQFF
TRBV6-5 | CASFSTPRDYGYTF
TRBV25-1 | CASSEGGGAVQETQYF
TRBV19 | CASSIELSGTGDNSPLHF
TRBV30 | CARGQGKGYNYGYTF
TRBV5-1 | CASSLYRTSGANVLTF
TRBV6-5 | CASNKEKYGYTF
TRBV6-6 | CASSPGSISTYEQYF
TRBV28 | CASSFRGEQYF
TRBV10-3 | CAISRRDSGGAQETQYF
TRBV6-2/TRBV6-3 | CASSYSTGVGSYNEQFF
TRBV24-1 | CATSDRSANTGELFF
TRBV2 | CASRPKVGGAGTRTDTQYF
TRBV30 | CALRRSTEAFF
TRBV7-8 | CASSSKRQRKREQYF
TRBV10-3 | CAISATKGGSGYTF
TRBV7-2 | CASSSTLASGNTIYF
TRBV30 | CAWRGGLMGSPLHF
TRBV7-3 | CASSSSGGTDTQYF
TRBV10-2 | CASSEPYEEGETQYF
TRBV24-1 | CATSDFNGQRYTEAFF
TRBV15 | CATSWRGQETDTQYF
TRBV5-1 | CASSVEPQGSGANVLTF
TRBV19 | CASSSHRGVNTEAFF